This T cell receptor (beta chain) was sequenced for a study of blood T cells in healthy people across ages (dated by TCRdb to between 2015 and 2017). For context, the study as a whole: In model experiments, roughly one uniquely barcoded TCR beta cDNA molecule per two T cells was captured by template switching. To track age-related changes in TCR beta repertoire diversity, the study relied on deep sequencing normalized with unique cDNA molecular identifiers. Four age groups were formed from the donors: young (average 16 years), middle-aged (approximately 40), aged (62) and long-lived (less than 85). To avoid experimental bias, donors of different ages were distributed randomly across sequencing lanes. Using the same blood draw, the study looked at two additional independent replicas of 1 million unique cDNA reads for two donors, one aged 18 to 30 and the other aged 80 or older.

Inclusive of the bounding cysteine and phenylalanine, the CDR3 is 14 residues long. Of the read, only the CDR3 DNA is kept; its 42 bases are in frame from base 1. The germline V gene provides CDR1 SGHRS and CDR2 YFSETQ. V loses 0 bases, J loses 6 bases, and the germline ends lie 12 bases apart. The library was obtained by 5' RACE. TCRdb records Illumina HiSeq 2500 as the sequencer. The second PCR ran for roughly 6 to 11 cycles and used a J-beta primer mix along with a sample-barcoded 5' primer. A unique molecular identifier was introduced onto each TCR beta cDNA molecule by a template-switch 5' adaptor carrying 12 random nucleotides. Each sample yielded at least 3 million CDR3-containing paired-end reads. All of the RNA was converted into first-strand cDNA using the Mint cDNA synthesis kit, with a TRBC-specific oligonucleotide serving as the primer. Following uracil-DNA glycosylase treatment, all cDNA underwent a first 18-cycle PCR with the universal primers M1SS and BC2_uni_R. On the study's bioinformatics: For normalization, 1 million high-quality reads were randomly selected from each sample, with every read carrying a distinct molecular identifier. Instead of being binned into consensus sequences, reads that shared molecular identifiers were thrown out. CDR3 identification, clonotype clustering and error correction used MiTCR with a Q25 quality threshold and the strictest error-elimination algorithm. A nonparametric unseen species model with Euler transformation was used to estimate a lower bound on total TCR beta diversity. TCRdb ran its own pipeline on the public reads, namely fastp trimming at Q25 and MiXCR clone calling, and kept in-frame beta chains. Here each entry gathers all rows of one CDR3 protein and keeps the most common genes and DNA. TCRdb, not the original authors, processed these V and J calls. The sample table records 600,000 or so distinct CDR3 sequences; less than 35% of these occur just once. The biggest ten clones account for around a sixth of the sample.

Overall study outcomes, separate from this receptor: Bulk unsorted PBMC profiling prevented conclusive comparison of naive and antigen-experienced compartments. Because the CMV infection status of the donors was unknown, age-related changes in expanded clonotypes may potentially have been confounded. As age increased, observed TCR beta diversity per million T cells dropped in a roughly linear way, and a significant reduction was already evident by age approximately 40. Estimates of total diversity based on one million sequenced T cells were considered lower bounds and underestimates. Compared with the aged group, the long-lived group had more naive CD4+ T cells, fewer expanded clones and increased TCR diversity, suggesting age selection. Observed TCR beta diversity correlated strongly with the percentage of naive T cells measured by flow cytometry.

Donors were under 40 systemically healthy Caucasian individuals from Russia aged roughly 6 to 90 years. Approximately 11 milliliters of peripheral blood were drawn from each donor into EDTA-treated Vacutainer tubes. Ficoll-Paque density-gradient centrifugation was used to isolate PBMCs, with at least 6.5 million obtained per sample. Total RNA, at least 5.5 micrograms per sample, was extracted from PBMCs with Trizol reagent. The percentages of naive CD45RAhigh/CD27high T cells were determined by flow cytometry on a PBMC aliquot from every donor. This clonotype was detected only a few times. Its antigen remains undetermined. No base quality values were provided; no much bigger clone lies one nucleotide off.

The sequencing input was blood. The chain is assembled from TRBV5-1 and TRBJ1-2, with TRBD1 perhaps the D gene, on 5 matching bases. This clonotype was obtained from a woman aged 80 or over in good health. The CDR3 sequence is CASSLVQGTDGYTF. The base sequence is TGCGCCAGCAGCTTGGTCCAGGGCACAGATGGCTACACCTTC.